The following is a T cell receptor beta chain sequence with its context. This receptor's antigen is unknown. Per-base quality was not reported, and no clone a single base away is much larger than it. The immunoSEQ Assay, a bias-controlled multiplex PCR, was used to amplify TCRbeta CDR3 regions from genomic DNA. The authors' analysis ran thus. The number of nucleated cells in each sample was estimated from the amplification of reference gene primers within the assay. To quantify the absolute abundance of each unique TCRbeta CDR3 rearrangement, sequence reads were collapsed and filtered. For each sample, productive Simpson clonality was calculated as the square root of Simpson's diversity index over productive rearrangements. TCRdb took this table from immuneACCESS and kept in-frame rearrangements with V and J called. Such tables lack part of the clones; where checked against another copy, unresolved V genes explain under half of the gap, and the rest is unexplained. The DNA gave D and trimming, while V, J and clone size come from that table. The sample profile shows 250,000 to 300,000 clones; over 80% of them were found once. In total, the top ten clones hold approximately 1.4% of the sample.

A second Seattle source provided samples from volunteer blood donors who had recovered from COVID-19. The collaborating institutions used their own protocols to collect whole blood in K2EDTA tubes. For TCRbeta analysis, collaborators shipped samples as frozen whole blood, isolated PBMCs, or DNA extracted from either of those sample types. Via the germline V gene (reference sequence), CDR1 is SGHKS and CDR2 YYEKEE. The CDR3 spans 13 residues, from the cysteine through the phenylalanine. The sequence is cut down to CDR3 DNA, 39 bases in frame from base 1. After removal of 6 bases from V and 6 bases from J, the junction retains 9 bases not matched to a gene. The sample belongs to a study of blood T cell repertoires in COVID-19 (TCRdb year 2020). For the study in its entirety: The collaborator samples originated in the United States, Italy and Spain and spanned the acute and convalescent phases of COVID-19. The material from the prospective study consisted of cDNA or gDNA derived from T cells, B-cell-depleted T cells, or PBMCs. The dataset comprised deeply sampled blood TCRbeta repertoires from subjects exposed to, actively infected with, or recovered from COVID-19. The repertoires were released in a freely available public database meant as a resource for research on the immune response to SARS-CoV-2. The samples were drawn from the first 160 participants of the ongoing ImmuneRACE study and from 1,254 subjects provided by 6 global collaborators. Sample metadata almost always included a de-identified subject ID, COVID-19 status, age in years and sex. HLA class I and class II types, where available, came from metadata supplied by the sample provider rather than from assay-based typing.

The study at large found these results: How much clinical and demographic metadata was included differed by source and by participant, and the metadata was provided uncurated.

The chain is assembled from TRBV5-5 and TRBJ2-7; TRBD1 agrees with 7 junctional bases. This receptor was taken from a woman aged 40 to 50 who had recovered from COVID-19. Input material: peripheral blood. The DNA is TGTGCCAGCAAAAACACAGGGGTAGCCGAGCAGTACTTC. It specifies CASKNTGVAEQYF.